This T cell receptor (beta chain) emerged from a study of cytomegalovirus exposure and HLA in healthy donors. Findings and caveats of the study: Productive rates of about 90% or about 30% were seen for most TCR beta V segments in an earlier analysis. Among CMV-associated TCR beta chains, most appeared HLA-restricted in a later analysis.

Researchers ran the PCR with 60 Vbeta and 13 Jbeta primers. Assay: immunoSEQ multiplex PCR; the TCRdb copy retains only in-frame clones and omits some. The sample shows about 210,000 clones, roughly 87% of them seen only once. The CDR3 covers 11 residues. The germline V and J ends were trimmed by 4 bases and 4 bases, with 5 bases remaining between them. Germline V lookup: CDR1 SGHDT, CDR2 YYEEEE. At the time of sampling, donors were nominally healthy, though unrecorded immune exposures were likely. A word on this clone: The target antigen is unknown.

This TCR came from a man in his forties in good health and CMV-seropositive. The sequencing sample was made of PBMCs. This chain uses TRBV5-6 with TRBJ2-5; D not certain. CDR3 in DNA: TGTGCCAGCAGCGCCGGAGAGACCCAGTACTTC. Encoded protein: CASSAGETQYF.